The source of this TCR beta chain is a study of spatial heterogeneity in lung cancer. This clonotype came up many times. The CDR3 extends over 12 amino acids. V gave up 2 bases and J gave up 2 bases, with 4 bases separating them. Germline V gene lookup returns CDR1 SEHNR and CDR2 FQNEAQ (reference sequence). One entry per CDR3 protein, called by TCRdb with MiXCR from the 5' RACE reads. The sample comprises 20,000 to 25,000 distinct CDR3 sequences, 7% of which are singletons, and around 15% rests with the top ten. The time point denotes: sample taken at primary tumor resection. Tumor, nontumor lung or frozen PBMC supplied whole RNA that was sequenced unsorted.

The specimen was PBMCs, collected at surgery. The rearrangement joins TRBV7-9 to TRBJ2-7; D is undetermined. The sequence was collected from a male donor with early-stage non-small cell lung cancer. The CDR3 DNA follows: TGTGCCAGCAGCTTACAGGCCTACGAGCAGTACTTC. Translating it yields CASSLQAYEQYF. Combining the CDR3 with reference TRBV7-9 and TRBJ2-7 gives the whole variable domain DTGVSQNPRHKITKRGQNVTFRCDPISEHNRLYWYRQTLGQGPEFLTYFQNEAQLEKSRLLSDRFSAERPKGSFSTLEIQRTEQGDSAMYLCASSLQAYEQYFGPGTRLTVT.